Ten or more counts support the clone carrying this TCR beta chain. The antigen is unknown. The data were obtained in a study of T cells after posttransplantation cyclophosphamide. Findings and caveats of the study: Blood and skin or GI T cell repertoires showed limited TRB overlap. After PTCy, TRB diversity resembled that of CNI/methotrexate controls. Later blood repertoires were often dominated by clones from the donor CD8+ memory compartment.

Busulfan-fludarabine conditioning, marrow transplant, and cyclophosphamide on days +3 and +4 were administered. The protocol was immunoSEQ multiplex PCR, while the TCRdb copy is restricted to in-frame clones and leaves out a portion. The table lists under 20,000 clones, no singletons, with approximately 0.54% in the top ten. Germline values: CDR1 SGHNT, CDR2 YYREEE (reference sequence). Trimming cost V 3 bases and J 2 bases; bases outside gene matches: 4. CDR3 length: 16 residues. The rearrangement uses TRBV5-4 and TRBJ2-6; 8 positions agree with TRBD2. The TCR comes from a female patient aged 30 to 45 who received an allogeneic stem cell transplant from a related donor, was CMV-positive, and had no GVHD. Some of these T cells may belong to the graft donor. The sample consisted of PBMCs, taken after allogeneic stem cell transplant with posttransplant cyclophosphamide. Here the CDR3 DNA reads TGTGCCAGCAGCTCGGGGGGGGACCCTGGGGCCAACGTCCTGACTTTC. This encodes CASSSGGDPGANVLTF.